These 14 T cell receptor beta chains were all obtained from the same sample, sequenced in a study of early T cells in non-severe SARS-CoV-2 infection. TCRdb ran MiXCR on the 5' RACE reads and lists one entry per CDR3 protein. This table has approximately 77,000 distinct CDR3 sequences, about 14% appearing once. The sample comprised whole blood. The receptors shown here come from an adult who was a healthcare worker with PCR-confirmed SARS-CoV-2 infection or an uninfected control (not recorded which).

This clonotype came up a few times. The V and J genes are TRBV6-1 and TRBJ1-2; no reliable D call. CDR1 is MNHNS, CDR2 SASEGT, per germline. Trimming removed 8 bases at V and 0 bases at J, with 13 bases between. This CDR3 region has 14 residues. The CDR3 region has the DNA TGTGCCAGCCTGGACCCGCTCGCTAACTATGGCTACACCTTC. Translating it yields CASLDPLANYGYTF.

The V call is TRBV7-2, the J call TRBJ1-3, with TRBD1 matching 8 bases. Unmatched junction bases numbered 7, after V lost 6 bases and J lost 3 bases. CDR3 size: 15 residues. Germline V lookup: CDR1 SGHTA, CDR2 FQGNSA. CDR3 DNA sequence: TGTGCCAGCAGTCCAGGGGGCGCAATTGGAAACACCATATATTTT. This encodes CASSPGGAIGNTIYF.

This rearrangement joins TRBV6-2 or TRBV6-3 to TRBJ2-1; D may be TRBD2 (6 bases). V lost 6 bases, J lost 16 bases, and 19 bases lay in between. Germline V gene lookup returns CDR1 MNHEY and CDR2 SVGEGT. The CDR3 covers 12 residues. In nucleotides, the CDR3 is TGTGCCAGCAGCCAACCGGGGGACCTGAGTTTCTTC. Protein sequence: CASSQPGDLSFF.

The rearrangement uses TRBV28 and TRBJ1-4, with TRBD1 as a possible D gene (6 bases). The V and J ends lost 5 bases and 10 bases respectively, with 17 bases between them. Germline V CDR1 and CDR2: MDHEN, SYDVKM. CDR3 length: 14 amino acids. This CDR3 is CASSLVRGIGKLFF. In DNA form, the CDR3 reads TGTGCCAGCAGTCTCGTGAGGGGGATCGGAAAACTGTTTTTT.

At least ten counts were recorded for this clonotype. The J gene is TRBJ1-2, the V gene TRBV28; 10 bases are a match to TRBD1. The CDR3 has 13 residues. Germline CDR1 and CDR2: MDHEN and SYDVKM. Germline trimming cut 6 bases from V and 4 bases from J; bases unmatched to any gene: 2. The chain's CDR3 is CASSRTGGYGYTF. CDR3 in DNA: TGTGCCAGCAGCCGGACAGGGGGCTATGGCTACACCTTC.

This clonotype turned up a few times. The V gene is TRBV30, the J gene TRBJ2-7; D uncertain. V lost 0 bases, J lost 5 bases, and 5 bases lay in between. Germline V gene lookup returns CDR1 GTSNPN and CDR2 SVGIG (reference sequence). CDR3 length: 11 amino acids. CDR3 bases: TGTGCCTGGAGTGTAAGGAACGAGCAGTACTTC. Amino acid sequence: CAWSVRNEQYF.

J is TRBJ1-2 and V is TRBV12-3 or TRBV12-4; TRBD1 matches 11 bases. V lost 5 bases, J lost 9 bases, and 5 bases stayed unmatched. The CDR3 runs to 13 residues. The CDR3 DNA follows: TGTGCCAGCAGTCTTGGACAGGGGGCCCGCTACACCTTC. It encodes CASSLGQGARYTF.

The gene calls are TRBV4-1 and TRBJ2-3; possibly TRBD2 for D (5 bases). CDR3 length: 17 amino acids. Germline lookup yields CDR1 MGHRA and CDR2 YSYEKL. With 4 bases removed from V and 2 bases from J, the gap between germline ends came to 19 bases. The CDR3 here is CASSPARAARSTDTQYF. CDR3 in DNA: TGCGCCAGCAGCCCGGCGCGGGCTGCACGTTCCACAGATACGCAGTATTTT.

The chain combines TRBV29-1 with TRBJ2-5, with D possibly being TRBD1 (5 bases). CDR3 length equals 12 residues. Trimming cost V 4 bases and J 5 bases, with 11 bases left between them. Germline V gives CDR1 SQVTM, CDR2 ANQGSEA. The CDR3: CSVAGNSETQYF. CDR3 DNA: TGCAGCGTTGCAGGGAACTCTGAGACCCAGTACTTC.

The V and J genes are TRBV7-2 and TRBJ2-3; D ambiguous. CDR3 length: 12 residues. Germline values: CDR1 SGHTA, CDR2 FQGNSA. Trimming left V 3 bases short and J 4 bases short, with 5 bases between. DNA of the CDR3: TGTGCCAGCAGCTTGTCACCAGATACGCAGTATTTT. It is translated as CASSLSPDTQYF.

The rearrangement uses TRBV6-5 and TRBJ2-3; D may correspond to TRBD1 or TRBD2 (5 bases each). This CDR3 is built from 15 residues. V lost 6 bases and J 4 bases, leaving 17 bases between the germline ends. Germline V gene lookup returns CDR1 MNHEY and CDR2 SVGAGI. The CDR3 DNA is TGTGCCAGCAGCCCCGATCCGGGACGGTCAGATACGCAGTATTTT. Translating gives CASSPDPGRSDTQYF.

This clonotype has only a few counts. The CDR3 sequence is CASSLGGVGLAGEVEQFF. CDR3 DNA sequence: TGTGCCAGCAGCTTAGGCGGAGTGGGACTAGCGGGAGAGGTTGAGCAGTTCTTC. The J gene is TRBJ2-1, the V gene TRBV11-2, with 14 nucleotides matching TRBD2. J lost 9 bases, V lost 1 base, and 11 bases had no gene match. There are 18 residues in the CDR3. Germline values: CDR1 SGHAT, CDR2 FQNNGV.

This clonotype was found a few times. CDR3 protein: CASSTGGYNSPLHF. The DNA of the CDR3 is TGTGCCAGCAGTACAGGGGGCTATAATTCACCCCTCCACTTT. The chain joins TRBV7-8 to TRBJ1-6, with 8 bases matching TRBD1. This CDR3 is 14 amino acids long. Germline CDR1 and CDR2: SGHVS and FQNEAQ. Trimming removed 6 bases from V and 3 bases from J; junction bases left unmatched: 1.

The chain combines TRBV29-1 with TRBJ2-3, with a possible D match to TRBD1 (5 bases). The CDR3 consists of 16 residues. Looked up from germline, CDR1 is SQVTM and CDR2 is ANQGSEA. V was trimmed by 2 bases and J by 2 bases, leaving 17 bases between them. In nucleotides, the CDR3 is TGCAGCGTTGAAAGGAAGGGGCAGGTCAACACAGATACGCAGTATTTT. It encodes CSVERKGQVNTDTQYF.